Each of the 30 T cell receptor beta chains below was sequenced from the same sample in a study of CD8+CD57+ T cells in acquired aplastic anemia. Flow cytometry had shown expanded CD8+CD57+ cells in the patients chosen for sequencing. Genomic DNA, the template, was used for profiling of the TCR beta VDJ and CDR3. Using its own MiXCR run on the reads, TCRdb lists one record per CDR3 protein. Among around 210,000 distinct CDR3 sequences listed, approximately 65% were seen once. The sample comprised sorted CD4+, CD8+, or CD8+CD57+ T cells (not recorded which) from PBMCs. These receptors all come from a human donor with aplastic anemia.

Only one count was recorded for this clonotype. CDR3 region: CASSPGTGSSYEQYF. DNA of the CDR3: TGCGCCAGCAGCCCAGGGACAGGTAGCTCCTACGAGCAGTACTTC. The chain uses TRBV4-3 and TRBJ2-7; 8 bases line up with TRBD1. The J segment lost 0 bases and the V segment lost 4 bases, leaving 5 bases of the junction unmatched. Germline V gene sequence: CDR1 LGHNA, CDR2 YSLEER. The CDR3 sequence is 15 residues long.

The genes are TRBV29-1 and TRBJ2-7; 12 nucleotides align to TRBD1. This CDR3 spans 14 amino acids. Germline trimming cut 6 bases from V and 6 bases from J; bases unmatched to any gene: 9. Germline values: CDR1 SQVTM, CDR2 ANQGSEA. The CDR3 spells CSVDPGQGASEQYF. CDR3 coding DNA: TGCAGCGTCGACCCGGGACAGGGGGCATCCGAGCAGTACTTC.

The rearrangement links TRBV20-1 to TRBJ1-1; D is unresolved. CDR3 length: 13 residues. The V end lost 6 bases, the J end lost 0 bases, and 11 bases lay between the germline ends. The germline V gene encodes CDR1 DFQATT and CDR2 SNEGSKA (reference sequence). CDR3 DNA: TGCAGTGCACAACAGCTGATGAACACTGAAGCTTTCTTT. Its protein is CSAQQLMNTEAFF.

In its sample, this clonotype was seen a few times. The gene calls are TRBV15 and TRBJ1-6, with D uncertain. V gave up 0 bases and J gave up 2 bases, with 5 bases separating them. The CDR3 runs to 15 residues. The germline V gene has CDR1 LNHNV and CDR2 YYDKDF (reference sequence). In DNA, the CDR3 is TGTGCCACCAGCAGAGAAGACACCTATAATTCACCCCTCCACTTT. Translation gives CATSREDTYNSPLHF. The whole variable domain, remainder taken from reference TRBV15 and TRBJ1-6, is DAMVIQNPRYQVTQFGKPVTLSCSQTLNHNVMYWYQQKSSQAPKLLFHYYDKDFNNEADTPDNFQSRRPNTSFCFLDIRSPGLGDTAMYLCATSREDTYNSPLHFGNGTRLTVT.

CDR3: CASSSPRDRGLKEDTEAFF. The CDR3 region has the DNA TGTGCCAGCAGCTCTCCCCGGGACAGGGGGCTTAAGGAGGACACTGAAGCTTTCTTT. The chain is built from TRBV5-6 and TRBJ1-1; 12 bases line up with TRBD1. CDR1 and CDR2 (germline): SGHDT, YYEEEE. V was pared by 3 bases and J by 3 bases, with 15 bases of the junction left unmatched. This CDR3 has 19 residues.

The table lists this clonotype with many counts. The chain employs TRBV4-1 and TRBJ2-1; 9 bases align to TRBD1. Germline assignment: CDR1 MGHRA and CDR2 YSYEKL. The CDR3 loop spans 15 amino acids. V lost 4 bases to trimming and J lost 7 bases; unmatched junction nucleotides: 8. DNA for the CDR3: TGCGCCAGCAGCCCCGTGGACAGGGGAGGAAATGAGCAGTTCTTC. Its translation: CASSPVDRGGNEQFF.

This clonotype was detected ten times or more. This chain links TRBV5-6 with TRBJ1-5, with unresolved D. V gave up 0 bases and J gave up 5 bases, with 6 bases separating them. CDR1 and CDR2 from the germline V gene are SGHDT and YYEEEE. This CDR3 comprises 13 residues. Written as DNA, the CDR3 is TGTGCCAGCAGCTTGGCATCCGATCAGCCCCAGCATTTT. This encodes CASSLASDQPQHF. Using reference TRBV5-6 and TRBJ1-5 for the parts outside the CDR3, the full variable domain is DAGVTQSPTHLIKTRGQQVTLRCSPKSGHDTVSWYQQALGQGPQFIFQYYEEEERQRGNFPDRFSGHQFPNYSSELNVNALLLGDSALYLCASSLASDQPQHFGDGTRLSIL.

The chain couples TRBV25-1 to TRBJ1-4; 7 positions agree with TRBD1. J gave up 3 bases and V 4 bases, and 2 bases lay outside the gene matches. The germline V gene encodes CDR1 MGHDK and CDR2 SYGVNS. This CDR3 spans 14 amino acids. The CDR3 bases are TGTGCCAGCAGTGCTGGGACAGCTAATGAAAAACTGTTTTTT. Its translation is CASSAGTANEKLFF.

As concerns this clonotype: A junction end diverges from the germline sequence, so it may reflect a read error. This chain connects TRBV7-2 to TRBJ2-4, with D perhaps TRBD2 (6 bases). CDR1 is SGHTA, CDR2 FQGNSA, per germline. This CDR3 is 15 amino acids long. This CDR3 is CASSLSGTAKNTQYF. DNA for the CDR3: TGTGCCAGCAGCCTTAGCGGAACAGCCAAAAACACTCAGTACTTC.

This clonotype was picked up many times. This rearrangement joins TRBV6-5 to TRBJ2-2, with 14 bases fitting TRBD2. Per the germline V gene, CDR1 is MNHEY and CDR2 is SVGAGI. The CDR3 runs 17 residues. V shed 2 bases and J 1 base; nucleotides not matched to a gene: 0. This CDR3 reads CASSYGLAGGNTGELFF. DNA of the CDR3: TGTGCCAGCAGTTACGGACTAGCGGGGGGGAACACCGGGGAGCTGTTTTTT.

The chain has TRBV10-1 and TRBJ1-5, with 8 bases that match TRBD1. V lost 6 bases to trimming and J lost 9 bases; unmatched junction nucleotides: 10. Germline V lookup: CDR1 WNHNN, CDR2 SYGVQD (reference sequence). The CDR3 has 14 residues. CDR3 nucleotides: TGCGCCAGCAGCGCAGAGACAGGGGTGTTGCCCCAGCATTTT. Translating it yields CASSAETGVLPQHF.

In its sample, this clonotype was seen once. V usage is TRBV19 and J usage is TRBJ2-7; D possibly uses TRBD1 or TRBD2 (5 bases each). Per the germline V gene, CDR1 is LNHDA and CDR2 is SQIVND (reference sequence). The CDR3 runs to 12 residues. V lost 5 bases to trimming and J lost 5 bases, with 10 bases between them. CDR3 region: CASSGGGDEQYF. Here the CDR3 DNA reads TGTGCCAGTAGTGGGGGTGGCGACGAGCAGTACTTC.

The rearrangement joins TRBV14 to TRBJ2-1; D call uncertain. Germline CDR1 reads SGHDN; CDR2 reads FVKESK. The CDR3 runs 14 residues. V dropped 1 base and J dropped 4 bases, with 8 bases sitting between them. CDR3 amino acids: CASSQGLPYNEQFF. The CDR3, as DNA: TGTGCCAGCAGCCAAGGACTCCCTTACAATGAGCAGTTCTTC.

V usage is TRBV2 and J usage is TRBJ2-5, with D possibly TRBD2 on 7 matching bases. There are 18 residues in the CDR3. From germline, CDR1 is SNHLY and CDR2 FYNNEI. Trimming pared 2 bases from V and 7 bases from J, leaving 26 bases between. CDR3: CASSEWGGERRPGGTQYF. CDR3 nucleotide sequence: TGTGCCAGCAGTGAATGGGGGGGCGAGAGACGGCCCGGAGGGACCCAGTACTTC.

The sample holds a few counts of this clonotype. This chain uses TRBV7-8 with TRBJ2-7; perhaps TRBD2 as D (5 bases). Trimming stripped 3 bases from V and 2 bases from J, with 11 bases between. This CDR3 has 14 residues. Looked up from germline, CDR1 is SGHVS and CDR2 is FQNEAQ. The CDR3 DNA follows: TGTGCCAGCAGCTTGGGCGGGCCTACCTACGAGCAGTACTTC. It is translated as CASSLGGPTYEQYF.

The chain carries TRBV5-1 and TRBJ2-2; D is perhaps TRBD1 (6 bases). Germline V gene data show CDR1 as SGHRS and CDR2 as YFSETQ. V dropped 5 bases and J dropped 5 bases, with 13 bases sitting between them. CDR3 length: 14 residues. CDR3 DNA: TGCGCCAGCAGGTCCGGACAGAGGACCGGGGAGCTGTTTTTT. Protein product: CASRSGQRTGELFF.

The rearrangement links TRBV5-1 to TRBJ2-2, with TRBD2 matching 8 bases. Germline V gene lookup returns CDR1 SGHRS and CDR2 YFSETQ. This CDR3 spans 15 amino acids. The V segment lost 5 bases and the J segment 5 bases; nucleotides outside the gene matches: 8. Written as DNA, the CDR3 is TGCGCCAGCAGGGGAGCGGGAGTGATGACCGGGGAGCTGTTTTTT. Translation gives CASRGAGVMTGELFF.

A word on this clonotype: This CDR3 fails to terminate in the conserved phenylalanine or tryptophan, so it likely reflects a read error. The CDR3 nucleotides read TGTGCCAGTAGTATAACGGGACAGGTAATGAACACTGAAGCTTTCTCT. Its translation is CASSITGQVMNTEAFS. The chain is built from TRBV19 and TRBJ1-1, with 8 positions matching TRBD1. V lost 2 bases and J lost 0; bases outside the gene matches: 5. The CDR3 covers 16 residues. Germline values: CDR1 LNHDA, CDR2 SQIVND (reference sequence).

The chain employs TRBV2 and TRBJ2-5; D gene unclear. This CDR3 has 11 residues. Trimming cost V 5 bases and J 4 bases, with 5 bases left between them. Germline-derived CDR1 and CDR2 are SNHLY and FYNNEI. CDR3 DNA sequence: TGTGCCAGCAGTAAGTTAGAGACCCAGTACTTC. Residues: CASSKLETQYF.

The V call is TRBV7-2, the J call TRBJ2-7; D is unclear. Per the germline V gene, CDR1 is SGHTA and CDR2 is FQGNSA. The CDR3 spans 13 residues. V gave up 5 bases and J gave up 0 bases, with 8 bases separating them. The CDR3 loop reads CASSHSLSYEQYF. CDR3 DNA: TGTGCCAGCAGCCACAGCCTCTCCTACGAGCAGTACTTC. The full variable domain, completed using reference TRBV7-2 and TRBJ2-7, is GAGVSQSPSNKVTEKGKDVELRCDPISGHTALYWYRQSLGQGLEFLIYFQGNSAPDKSGLPSDRFSAERTGGSVSTLTIQRTQQEDSAVYLCASSHSLSYEQYFGPGTRLTVT.

This clonotype was counted once. The chain carries TRBV30 and TRBJ2-7; 10 nucleotides align to TRBD2. Germline-derived CDR1 and CDR2 are GTSNPN and SVGIG (reference sequence). Trimming removed 1 base from V and 0 bases from J; junction bases left unmatched: 3. CDR3 length: 15 amino acids. The CDR3, as DNA: TGTGCCTGGAGTGGACTAGCGGGTAACTCCTACGAGCAGTACTTC. Translating it yields CAWSGLAGNSYEQYF.

CDR3 amino acids: CASVGQHGYTF. DNA for the CDR3: TGTGCCAGTGTTGGACAGCATGGCTACACCTTC. The V and J genes are TRBV7-2 and TRBJ1-2, with D perhaps matching TRBD1 (6 bases). The CDR3 extends over 11 amino acids. V lost 9 bases, J lost 6 bases, and 11 bases lay in between. The V gene's germline CDR1 is SGHTA and CDR2 FQGNSA.

The chain has TRBV5-5 and TRBJ2-7, with D unclear. This CDR3 region has 12 residues. The V gene's germline CDR1 is SGHKS and CDR2 YYEKEE (reference sequence). Between the trimmed V and J ends, which lost 4 bases and 6 bases, there was a span of 11 bases. Here the CDR3 reads CASSPTAAEQYF. As DNA, the CDR3 is TGTGCCAGCAGCCCTACGGCTGCCGAGCAGTACTTC. The whole variable domain, remainder taken from reference TRBV5-5 and TRBJ2-7, is DAGVTQSPTHLIKTRGQQVTLRCSPISGHKSVSWYQQVLGQGPQFIFQYYEKEERGRGNFPDRFSARQFPNYSSELNVNALLLGDSALYLCASSPTAAEQYFGPGTRLTVT.

In this sample, this clonotype turned up many times. V gene TRBV7-3 combines with J gene TRBJ2-3, with 8 positions matching TRBD2. This CDR3 spans 16 amino acids. Trimming at V came to 2 bases and at J to 3 bases, leaving 7 bases not matched to a gene. Germline V lookup: CDR1 SGHTA, CDR2 FQGTGA. CDR3: CASSLGSGGATDTQYF. The CDR3 DNA sequence: TGTGCCAGCAGCTTAGGGTCGGGGGGGGCGACAGATACGCAGTATTTT.

In its sample, this clonotype was seen a few times. DNA of the CDR3: TGTGCCAGCAGTAGAACACTAGCGGGAGTTAGCTCTGGGGCCAACGTCCTGACTTTC. It specifies CASSRTLAGVSSGANVLTF. This chain connects TRBV25-1 to TRBJ2-6, with 11 nucleotides matching TRBD2. With 5 bases clipped from V and 0 bases from J, the junction kept 9 bases outside the gene matches. Germline CDR1 MGHDK, CDR2 SYGVNS. The length of the CDR3 is 19 residues.

This sequence joins TRBV25-1 and TRBJ1-5; D gene unclear. Trimming removed 2 bases at V and 0 bases at J, with 5 bases between. The germline V gene encodes CDR1 MGHDK and CDR2 SYGVNS. This CDR3 contains 14 residues. The CDR3: CASSEVGSNQPQHF. DNA of the CDR3: TGTGCCAGCAGTGAAGTAGGTAGCAATCAGCCCCAGCATTTT. Supplemented by reference TRBV25-1 and TRBJ1-5, the full variable domain reads EADIYQTPRYLVIGTGKKITLECSQTMGHDKMYWYQQDPGMELHLIHYSYGVNSTEKGDLSSESTVSRIRTEHFPLTLESARPSHTSQYLCASSEVGSNQPQHFGDGTRLSIL.

Only one count was recorded for this clonotype. This chain links TRBV6-1 with TRBJ1-3, with TRBD1 matching over 7 bases. The CDR3 spans 16 residues. V trimming: 5 bases; J trimming: 4 bases; junction bases outside the gene matches: 11. Germline V gene lookup returns CDR1 MNHNS and CDR2 SASEGT. The CDR3 sequence is CASSSKATGIGNTIYF. The DNA for the CDR3 is TGTGCCAGCAGTTCTAAAGCGACAGGGATCGGAAACACCATATATTTT.

This clonotype was seen only a few times. This sequence joins TRBV9 and TRBJ1-6; D is unclear. CDR1 and CDR2 from the germline V gene are SGDLS and YYNGEE. The CDR3 has 17 amino acids. Trimming removed 0 bases from V and 7 bases from J, with 17 bases in between. The CDR3 nucleotides read TGTGCCAGCAGCGTAGCTGGTGGGGTTTCGCTCAATTCACCCCTCCACTTT. This gives the protein CASSVAGGVSLNSPLHF.

This rearrangement joins TRBV20-1 to TRBJ1-5, with D possibly matching TRBD1 (6 bases). The V end lost 4 bases, the J end lost 7 bases, and 20 bases lay between the germline ends. This CDR3 spans 15 amino acids. Germline V lookup: CDR1 DFQATT, CDR2 SNEGSKA (reference sequence). Here the CDR3 DNA reads TGCAGTGCTACCAATACCGTCGGGAGGGGGCAGCCCCAGCATTTT. Its translation is CSATNTVGRGQPQHF.

This clonotype was seen a handful of times. V gene TRBV11-2 combines with J gene TRBJ2-5; D is unresolved. This CDR3 comprises 13 residues. V gave up 5 bases and J gave up 4 bases, with 11 bases separating them. Germline loops: CDR1 SGHAT, CDR2 FQNNGV. CDR3 nucleotide sequence: TGTGCCAGCAGCCCGCTCCCAAGAGAGACCCAGTACTTC. This encodes CASSPLPRETQYF.